This TCR beta chain was captured in a study of blood T cells in healthy people across ages (dated by TCRdb to between 2014 and 2017). Regarding the study in general: In model experiments, roughly one uniquely barcoded TCR beta cDNA molecule per two T cells was captured by template switching. Using the same blood draw, the study looked at two additional independent replicas of 1 million unique cDNA reads for two donors, one aged 18 to 29 and the other aged 80 or older. To avoid experimental bias, donors of different ages were spread randomly across the sequencing lanes. To track age-related changes in TCR beta repertoire diversity, the study relied on deep sequencing normalized with unique cDNA molecular identifiers. Donors were grouped into four age groups: young (average approximately 15 years), middle-aged (over 35), aged (around 56) and long-lived (around 80). Paper-wide results and their limitations: Since profiling was done on bulk unsorted PBMCs, naive and antigen-experienced compartments could not be conclusively compared. As age increased, observed TCR beta diversity per million T cells dropped in a roughly linear way, and a significant reduction was already evident by age about 36. Because donor CMV infection status was unknown, age-related changes in expanded clonotypes were potentially confounded. Observed TCR beta diversity correlated strongly with the percentage of naive T cells measured by flow cytometry. Total diversity estimates from one million sequenced T cells were considered lower bounds and underestimates. The long-lived group showed more naive CD4+ T cells, fewer expanded clones and increased TCR diversity than the aged group, suggesting age selection.

The method behind the library was 5' RACE. Sequencing instrument: Illumina HiSeq 2500. The second PCR ran for about 7 to 11 cycles and used a J-beta primer mix along with a sample-barcoded 5' primer. A template-switch 5' adaptor carrying 12 random nucleotides introduced a unique molecular identifier onto each TCR beta cDNA molecule. Each sample yielded at least 2.5 million CDR3-containing paired-end reads. First-strand cDNA was synthesized from all RNA with the Mint cDNA synthesis kit, primed by a TRBC-specific oligonucleotide. Following uracil-DNA glycosylase treatment, a first 18-cycle PCR with universal primers M1SS and BC2_uni_R was performed on all cDNA. Per the authors' processing: Each sample was normalized by randomly selecting 1 million high-quality reads, each carrying a distinct molecular identifier. Reads sharing molecular identifiers were discarded rather than binned into consensus sequences. MiTCR, set to a Q25 quality threshold and the strictest error-elimination algorithm, was used for CDR3 identification, clonotype clustering and error correction. A nonparametric unseen species model with Euler transformation was used to estimate lower-bound total TCR beta diversity. TCRdb took the public reads, trimmed them with fastp at Q25, ran MiXCR for clone calling and kept in-frame beta chains. Here each entry gathers all rows of one CDR3 protein and keeps the most common genes and DNA. TCRdb assigned the V and J calls; the authors' analysis was not used. Within this sample are under 750,000 distinct CDR3 sequences, with about 45% of them counted one time only. Of the sample, roughly 24% is held by the ten largest clones.

The 39 donors, aged about 6 to 95 years, were systemically healthy Caucasian individuals from Russia. Around 9.7 milliliters of peripheral blood were collected from each donor into EDTA-treated Vacutainer tubes. PBMCs were isolated by Ficoll-Paque density-gradient centrifugation, with at least 6 million obtained per sample. Trizol reagent was used to extract total RNA from the PBMCs, yielding at least 5 micrograms per sample. For every donor, flow cytometry on a PBMC aliquot measured the percentage of naive CD45RAhigh/CD27high T cells. From cysteine to phenylalanine, the CDR3 is 15 amino acids long. Only the CDR3 DNA is retained, 45 bases long and in frame from the first base. Trimming costs V 4 bases and J 2 bases, and their ends lie 12 bases apart. This clonotype was detected a few times. The specificity of this receptor is unknown. Within one base of it there is no much larger clone, and no base qualities were kept.

Sequenced material: blood. The source of this sequence is a man of 80 years or more in good health. In this chain, TRBV12-3 or TRBV12-4 is recombined with TRBJ1-5; the D gene lacks a confident call. The nucleotide sequence reads as follows: TGTGCCAGCAGTTCCCTCTCCTTGCGCAATCAGCCCCAGCATTTT. This gives the protein CASSSLSLRNQPQHF.